What follows are 21 T cell receptor beta chains derived from one specimen sequenced in a study of Ad26.COV2.S vaccination and SARS-CoV-2 variants. Noted treatment: roughly 19 received Ad26.COV2.S at low or high dose, single or two shots; roughly five received placebo; per-sample allocation not given. Specimens were obtained on day 63 following the first vaccine or placebo injection. The method was immunoSEQ multiplex PCR; TCRdb's version includes in-frame clones alone and lacks a portion of them. Altogether about 420,000 clones are present, approximately 90% being singletons, with the ten largest covering 3.6%. This specimen consisted of peripheral blood, obtained in a trial of Ad26.COV2.S vaccine versus placebo. These receptors all stem from a person aged 18 to 65 who received the Ad26.COV2.S COVID-19 vaccine or a placebo.

The chain links TRBV6-4 to TRBJ1-1, with TRBD1 identical over 7 bases. CDR1 MRHNA and CDR2 SNTAGT come from the germline V gene. J gave up 6 bases and V 6 bases, and 7 bases lay outside the gene matches. The CDR3 totals 13 residues. This CDR3 is CASSLDRVAEAFF. The CDR3 region has the DNA TGTGCCAGCAGCCTTGACAGGGTGGCTGAAGCTTTCTTT.

This clone was seen only once. The chain is built from TRBV5-5 and TRBJ1-2, with a weak D call TRBD1 (6 bases). This CDR3 region has 13 residues. Trimming took off 4 bases at V and 6 bases at J, with 13 bases between the two ends. The V gene's germline CDR1 is SGHKS and CDR2 YYEKEE (reference sequence). This CDR3 reads CASSPPRGNGYTF. Here the CDR3 DNA reads TGTGCCAGCAGCCCCCCCAGGGGAAATGGCTACACCTTC.

This chain uses TRBV19 with TRBJ1-2; TRBD1 matches at 12 bases. V lost 4 bases to trimming and J lost 4 bases; unmatched junction nucleotides: 4. Germline V gene lookup returns CDR1 LNHDA and CDR2 SQIVND (reference sequence). This CDR3 has 15 residues. The DNA of the CDR3 is TGTGCCAGTAGTACGGGACAGGGGGCGGCCTATGGCTACACCTTC. Protein product: CASSTGQGAAYGYTF.

CDR3 region: CASSSTPSYEQYF. The CDR3 region has the DNA TGTGCCAGCAGCTCCACACCTTCCTACGAGCAGTACTTC. V and J are TRBV7-9 and TRBJ2-7, with D hard to call. Per germline, CDR1 SEHNR and CDR2 FQNEAQ (reference sequence). V was pared by 4 bases and J by 1 base, with 8 bases between. This CDR3 has 13 residues.

This chain connects TRBV5-1 to TRBJ1-1; possible D gene TRBD1, 5 bases. The CDR3 is 14 amino acids. Germline loops: CDR1 SGHRS, CDR2 YFSETQ. The V end was cut by 4 bases, the J end by 5 bases, with 15 bases between. The chain's CDR3 is CASSRQGKETEAFF. The CDR3 nucleotides read TGCGCCAGCAGCCGCCAGGGTAAGGAGACTGAAGCTTTCTTT.

The chain is built from TRBV12-3 or TRBV12-4 and TRBJ1-5; D is uncertain. V lost 6 bases, J lost 4 bases, and 10 bases lay in between. CDR3 length: 13 amino acids. The CDR3 coding sequence is TGTGCCAGCAGCCGGGGTTATAATCAGCCCCAGCATTTT. This codes for CASSRGYNQPQHF.

This CDR3 reads CASSPGGSFGTQYF. The CDR3 DNA sequence: TGTGCCAGCAGTCCGGGGGGATCTTTCGGTACGCAGTATTTT. The rearrangement joins TRBV6-2 or TRBV6-3 to TRBJ2-3; TRBD2 agrees at 7 bases. V dropped 5 bases and J dropped 8; count of bases not matched to a gene: 10. Germline V lookup: CDR1 MNHEY, CDR2 SVGEGT. The CDR3 loop spans 14 amino acids.

The rearrangement joins TRBV6-6 to TRBJ2-2; 10 nucleotides align to TRBD2. Germline lookup yields CDR1 MNHNY and CDR2 SVGAGI (reference sequence). The CDR3 covers 15 residues. Losses at the gene ends were 4 bases for V and 2 bases for J; bases not matched to a gene: 1. The CDR3 reads CASSWTSGNTGELFF. The CDR3 DNA is TGTGCCAGCAGTTGGACTAGCGGAAACACCGGGGAGCTGTTTTTT.

V gene TRBV5-4 combines with J gene TRBJ2-7, with TRBD1 matching over 9 bases. CDR3 length: 16 amino acids. The germline V gene has CDR1 SGHNT and CDR2 YYREEE (reference sequence). V dropped 4 bases and J dropped 1; count of bases not matched to a gene: 9. DNA for the CDR3: TGTGCCAGCAGCAAGGACCCGGGACAGGGTTCCTACGAGCAGTACTTC. It specifies CASSKDPGQGSYEQYF.

The gene calls are TRBV18 and TRBJ1-6; possibly TRBD1 for D (6 bases). The CDR3 is made up of 16 amino acids. Germline V lookup: CDR1 KGHSH, CDR2 LQKENI. V dropped 6 bases and J dropped 5 bases, with 17 bases sitting between them. The CDR3 spells CASSPAGGADNSPLHF. DNA for the CDR3: TGTGCCAGCTCGCCAGCCGGGGGGGCTGATAATTCACCCCTCCACTTT.

The chain employs TRBV19 and TRBJ2-7; D remains unclear. The germline V gene encodes CDR1 LNHDA and CDR2 SQIVND (reference sequence). This CDR3 comprises 13 residues. V shed 7 bases and J shed 3 bases, with 13 bases lying between them. CDR3 loop: CASTHGPHYEQYF. CDR3 nucleotide sequence: TGTGCCAGTACTCACGGGCCTCACTACGAGCAGTACTTC.

This chain links TRBV19 with TRBJ2-1; D may be TRBD2 (7 bases). Germline CDR1 reads LNHDA; CDR2 reads SQIVND (reference sequence). The CDR3 is made up of 16 amino acids. The ends were cut back, 2 bases at V and 4 bases at J, with 15 bases in the middle. CDR3 region: CASSIPGGGSYNEQFF. CDR3 coding DNA: TGTGCCAGTAGTATACCGGGGGGCGGGAGTTACAATGAGCAGTTCTTC.

V usage is TRBV28 and J usage is TRBJ2-5; D perhaps matches TRBD1 (5 bases). There are 13 residues in the CDR3. The germline CDR1 and CDR2 sequences are MDHEN and SYDVKM. Trimming stripped 11 bases from V and 5 bases from J, with 18 bases between. CDR3 loop: CAGRQSSEETQYF. The DNA of the CDR3 is TGTGCCGGAAGACAGTCATCCGAGGAGACCCAGTACTTC. Supplemented by reference TRBV28 and TRBJ2-5, the full variable domain reads DVKVTQSSRYLVKRTGEKVFLECVQDMDHENMFWYRQDPGLGLRLIYFSYDVKMKEKGDIPEGYSVSREKKERFSLILESASTNQTSMYLCAGRQSSEETQYFGPGTRLLVL.

This rearrangement joins TRBV7-6 to TRBJ1-5; 7 positions match TRBD1. The ends lost 5 bases at V and 1 base at J; junction bases unmatched: 5. Germline values: CDR1 SGHVS, CDR2 FNYEAQ. The CDR3 spans 15 residues. The CDR3 coding sequence is TGTGCCAGCAGCGTCTCAGGGGGAAGCAATCAGCCCCAGCATTTT. This sequence encodes CASSVSGGSNQPQHF.

The rearrangement links TRBV30 to TRBJ2-7; D may be TRBD2 (6 bases). V lost 5 bases, J lost 3 bases, and 17 bases lay in between. This CDR3 comprises 14 residues. From germline, CDR1 is GTSNPN and CDR2 SVGIG (reference sequence). CDR3 DNA: TGTGCCTGGGCATTTGGGCTAGCGAACTACGAGCAGTACTTC. It codes for CAWAFGLANYEQYF. The complete variable domain, with remaining parts taken from reference TRBV30 and TRBJ2-7, reads SQTIHQWPATLVQPVGSPLSLECTVEGTSNPNLYWYRQAAGRGLQLLFYSVGIGQISSEVPQNLSASRPQDRQFILSSKKLLLSDSGFYLCAWAFGLANYEQYFGPGTRLTVT.

The V and J genes are TRBV5-6 and TRBJ2-5; D might be TRBD2 (5 bases). Germline assignment: CDR1 SGHDT and CDR2 YYEEEE. Trimming took 0 bases from V and 3 from J, leaving 15 bases between them. There are 16 residues in the CDR3. CDR3 sequence (DNA): TGTGCCAGCAGCTTGGTCGGAGGCGGACTTGAAGAGACCCAGTACTTC. As protein: CASSLVGGGLEETQYF.

This clone was seen a few times. Here the CDR3 DNA reads TGTGCCAGCACCAGCACAGGGACGAACACTGAAGCTTTCTTT. As protein: CASTSTGTNTEAFF. The V and J genes are TRBV27 and TRBJ1-1; D possibly corresponds to TRBD1 (6 bases). CDR1 and CDR2 from the germline V gene are MNHEY and SMNVEV (reference sequence). The CDR3 loop spans 14 amino acids. Trimming stripped 7 bases from V and 1 base from J, with 13 bases between.

This clone was seen once. This chain links TRBV6-5 with TRBJ2-1; D is unclear. Looked up from germline, CDR1 is MNHEY and CDR2 is SVGAGI. There are 12 residues in the CDR3. Trimming removed 7 bases at V and 12 bases at J, with 16 bases between. The CDR3 here is CASKELPLGQFF. The CDR3 DNA sequence: TGTGCCAGCAAAGAGTTACCTCTCGGGCAGTTCTTC.

This rearrangement joins TRBV6-6 to TRBJ2-7; 9 bases fit TRBD2. This CDR3 region has 15 residues. Germline values: CDR1 MNHNY, CDR2 SVGAGI (reference sequence). Trimming took 5 bases from V and 2 from J; bases not matched to a gene: 7. The CDR3 protein is CASSLSSGATYEQYF. The CDR3 DNA reads TGTGCCAGCAGTCTCTCTAGCGGGGCGACCTACGAGCAGTACTTC.

The V and J genes are TRBV7-9 and TRBJ2-1; 7 bases are a match to TRBD1. J gave up 2 bases and V 3 bases, and 4 bases lay outside the gene matches. Germline assignment: CDR1 SEHNR and CDR2 FQNEAQ (reference sequence). The CDR3 covers 15 residues. The CDR3 DNA reads as TGTGCCAGCAGCTTTCCGGGACAGACCTACAATGAGCAGTTCTTC. It encodes CASSFPGQTYNEQFF.

This rearrangement joins TRBV6-6 to TRBJ1-5; TRBD1 is a possible D gene (5 bases). CDR3 length: 16 amino acids. Germline V lookup: CDR1 MNHNY, CDR2 SVGAGI (reference sequence). Between the trimmed V and J ends, which lost 6 bases and 0 bases, there was a span of 15 bases. The CDR3 loop reads CASSPGTVLSNQPQHF. In DNA, the CDR3 is TGTGCCAGCAGCCCAGGGACGGTCCTTAGCAATCAGCCCCAGCATTTT.